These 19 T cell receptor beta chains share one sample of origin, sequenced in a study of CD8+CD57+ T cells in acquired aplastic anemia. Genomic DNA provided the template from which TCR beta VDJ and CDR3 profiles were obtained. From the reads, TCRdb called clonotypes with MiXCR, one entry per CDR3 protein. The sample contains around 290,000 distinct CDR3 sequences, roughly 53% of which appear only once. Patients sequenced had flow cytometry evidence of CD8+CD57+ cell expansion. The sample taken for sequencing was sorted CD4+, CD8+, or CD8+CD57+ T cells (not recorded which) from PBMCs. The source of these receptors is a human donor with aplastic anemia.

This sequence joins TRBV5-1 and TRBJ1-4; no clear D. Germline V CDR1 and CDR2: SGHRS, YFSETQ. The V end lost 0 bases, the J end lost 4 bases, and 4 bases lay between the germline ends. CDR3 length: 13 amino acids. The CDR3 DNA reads TGCGCCAGCAGCTTGGAGGGTAATGAAAAACTGTTTTTT. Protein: CASSLEGNEKLFF.

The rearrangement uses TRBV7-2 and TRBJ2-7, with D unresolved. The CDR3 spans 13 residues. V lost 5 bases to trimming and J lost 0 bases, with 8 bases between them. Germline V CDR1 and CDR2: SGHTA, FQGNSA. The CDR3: CASSHGVSYEQYF. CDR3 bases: TGTGCCAGCAGCCACGGAGTCTCCTACGAGCAGTACTTC.

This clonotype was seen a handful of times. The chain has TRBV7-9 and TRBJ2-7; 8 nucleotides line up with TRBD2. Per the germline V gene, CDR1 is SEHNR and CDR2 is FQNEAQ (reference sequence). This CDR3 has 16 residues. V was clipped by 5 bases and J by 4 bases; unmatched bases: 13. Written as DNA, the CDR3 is TGTGCCAGCAGCCCCGCCAAGCTAGCGGGCCAATACGAGCAGTACTTC. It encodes CASSPAKLAGQYEQYF.

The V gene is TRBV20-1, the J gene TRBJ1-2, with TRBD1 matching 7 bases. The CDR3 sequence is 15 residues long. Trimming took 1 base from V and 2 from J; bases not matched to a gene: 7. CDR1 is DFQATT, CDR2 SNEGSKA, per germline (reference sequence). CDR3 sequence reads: CSARAPGQSNYGYTF. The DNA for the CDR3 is TGCAGTGCTAGAGCCCCGGGACAGAGCAACTATGGCTACACCTTC.

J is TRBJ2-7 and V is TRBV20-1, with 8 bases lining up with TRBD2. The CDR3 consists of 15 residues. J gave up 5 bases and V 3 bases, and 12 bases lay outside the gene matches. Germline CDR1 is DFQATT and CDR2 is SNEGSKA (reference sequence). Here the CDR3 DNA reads TGCAGTGCTAGCGCCCTGGGGGGGGGACTAGACGAGCAGTACTTC. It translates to CSASALGGGLDEQYF.

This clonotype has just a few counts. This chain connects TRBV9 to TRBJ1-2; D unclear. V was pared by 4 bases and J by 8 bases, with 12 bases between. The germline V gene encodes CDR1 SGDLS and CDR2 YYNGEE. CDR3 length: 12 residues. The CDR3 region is CASSHPRRGYTF. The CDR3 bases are TGTGCCAGCAGCCATCCAAGGCGGGGCTACACCTTC. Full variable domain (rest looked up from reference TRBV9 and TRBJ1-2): DSGVTQTPKHLITATGQRVTLRCSPRSGDLSVYWYQQSLDQGLQFLIQYYNGEERAKGNILERFSAQQFPDLHSELNLSSLELGDSALYFCASSHPRRGYTFGSGTRLTVV.

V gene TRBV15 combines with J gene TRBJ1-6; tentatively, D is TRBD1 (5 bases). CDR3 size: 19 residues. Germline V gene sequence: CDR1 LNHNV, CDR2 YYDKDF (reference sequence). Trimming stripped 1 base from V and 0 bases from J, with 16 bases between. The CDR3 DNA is TGTGCCACCAGCAGAGTCCGAGGGGCAGGGAGCTCCTATAATTCACCCCTCCACTTT. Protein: CATSRVRGAGSSYNSPLHF.

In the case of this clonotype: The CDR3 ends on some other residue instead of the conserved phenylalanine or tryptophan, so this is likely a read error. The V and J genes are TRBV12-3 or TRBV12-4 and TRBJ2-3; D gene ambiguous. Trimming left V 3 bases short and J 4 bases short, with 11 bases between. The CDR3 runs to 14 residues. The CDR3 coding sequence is TGTGCCAGCAGTTTCGATGCAGGAGCAGATACGCAGTATCTT. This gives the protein CASSFDAGADTQYL.

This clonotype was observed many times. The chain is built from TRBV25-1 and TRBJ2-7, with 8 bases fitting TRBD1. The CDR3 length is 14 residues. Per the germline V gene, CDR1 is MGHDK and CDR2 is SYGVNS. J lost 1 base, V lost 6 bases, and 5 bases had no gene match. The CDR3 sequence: CASSRTGTSYEQYF. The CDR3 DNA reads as TGTGCCAGCAGCCGGACAGGGACTTCCTACGAGCAGTACTTC.

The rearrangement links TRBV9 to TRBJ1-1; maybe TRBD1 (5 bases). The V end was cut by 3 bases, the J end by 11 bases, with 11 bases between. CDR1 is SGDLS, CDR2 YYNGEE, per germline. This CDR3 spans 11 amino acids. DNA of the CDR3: TGTGCCAGCAGCGACCAGGGTGACGCTTTCTTT. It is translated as CASSDQGDAFF.

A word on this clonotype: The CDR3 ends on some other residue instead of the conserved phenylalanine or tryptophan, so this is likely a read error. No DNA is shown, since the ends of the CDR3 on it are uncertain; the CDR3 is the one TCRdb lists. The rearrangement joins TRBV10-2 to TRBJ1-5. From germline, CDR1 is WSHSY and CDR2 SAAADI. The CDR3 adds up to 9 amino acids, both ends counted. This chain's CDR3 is CASSHGLVL.

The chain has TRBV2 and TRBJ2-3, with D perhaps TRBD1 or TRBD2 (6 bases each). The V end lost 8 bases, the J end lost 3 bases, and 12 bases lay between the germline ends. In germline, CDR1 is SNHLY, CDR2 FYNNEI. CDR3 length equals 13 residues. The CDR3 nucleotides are TGTGCCAGCCTAGGGGGGAGAACAGATACGCAGTATTTT. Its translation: CASLGGRTDTQYF.

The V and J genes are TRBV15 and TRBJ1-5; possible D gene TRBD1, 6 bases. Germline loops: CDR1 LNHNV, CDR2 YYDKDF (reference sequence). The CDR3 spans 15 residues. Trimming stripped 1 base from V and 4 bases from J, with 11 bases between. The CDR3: CATSRGGQQNQPQHF. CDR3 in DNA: TGTGCCACCAGCAGAGGGGGGCAGCAAAATCAGCCCCAGCATTTT.

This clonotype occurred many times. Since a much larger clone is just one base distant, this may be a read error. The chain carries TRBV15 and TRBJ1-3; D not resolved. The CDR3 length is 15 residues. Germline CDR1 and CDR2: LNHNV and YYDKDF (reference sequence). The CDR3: CATSRDSTFGTTIYF. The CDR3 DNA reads TGTGCCACCAGCAGAGATTCGACATTTGGAACCACCATATATTTT. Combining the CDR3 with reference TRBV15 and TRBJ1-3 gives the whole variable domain DAMVIQNPRYQVTQFGKPVTLSCSQTLNHNVMYWYQQKSSQAPKLLFHYYDKDFNNEADTPDNFQSRRPNTSFCFLDIRSPGLGDTAMYLCATSRDSTFGTTIYFGEGSWLTVV.

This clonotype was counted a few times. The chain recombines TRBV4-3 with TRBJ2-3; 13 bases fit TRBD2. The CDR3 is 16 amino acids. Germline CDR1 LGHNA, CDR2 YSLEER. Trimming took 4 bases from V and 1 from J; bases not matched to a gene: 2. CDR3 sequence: CASSRGTSGGTDTQYF. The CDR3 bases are TGCGCCAGCAGCCGTGGGACTAGCGGGGGCACAGATACGCAGTATTTT.

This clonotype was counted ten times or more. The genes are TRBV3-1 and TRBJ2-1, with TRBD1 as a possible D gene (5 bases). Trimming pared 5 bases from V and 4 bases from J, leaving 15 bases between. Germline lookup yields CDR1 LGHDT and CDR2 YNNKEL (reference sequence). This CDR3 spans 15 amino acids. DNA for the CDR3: TGTGCCAGCAGCGATACTGGCAAGGGGTACAATGAGCAGTTCTTC. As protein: CASSDTGKGYNEQFF.

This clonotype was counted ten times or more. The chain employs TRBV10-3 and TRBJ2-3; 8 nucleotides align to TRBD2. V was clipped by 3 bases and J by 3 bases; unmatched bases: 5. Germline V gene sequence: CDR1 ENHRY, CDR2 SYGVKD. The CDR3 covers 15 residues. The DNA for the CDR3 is TGTGCCATCAGTGAACCGGGACTAGTGACAGATACGCAGTATTTT. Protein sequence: CAISEPGLVTDTQYF.

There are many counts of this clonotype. The DNA of the CDR3 is TGCGCCAGCAGCTTGAAGCCAGATAGCTCCTACGAGCAGTACTTC. This gives the protein CASSLKPDSSYEQYF. The rearrangement uses TRBV5-1 and TRBJ2-7; D is unclear. The length of the CDR3 is 15 residues. Germline V CDR1 and CDR2: SGHRS, YFSETQ. V was pared by 1 base and J by 0 bases, with 11 bases between. The full variable domain, with the rest looked up from reference TRBV5-1 and TRBJ2-7, is KAGVTQTPRYLIKTRGQQVTLSCSPISGHRSVSWYQQTPGQGLQFLFEYFSETQRNKGNFPGRFSGRQFSNSRSEMNVSTLELGDSALYLCASSLKPDSSYEQYFGPGTRLTVT.

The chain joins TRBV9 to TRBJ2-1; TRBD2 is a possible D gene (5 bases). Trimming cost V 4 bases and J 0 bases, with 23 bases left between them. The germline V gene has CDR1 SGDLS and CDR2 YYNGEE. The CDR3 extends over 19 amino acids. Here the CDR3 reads CASSPHGVTLDPSYNEQFF. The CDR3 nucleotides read TGTGCCAGCAGCCCACACGGGGTAACCCTGGATCCCTCCTACAATGAGCAGTTCTTC.